Detailed here is one T cell receptor beta chain. What it binds is unknown. Gene labels here are mouse ones. The CDR3 extends 4 residues past the end of the read, so its final part is completed from the germline J gene. The data were obtained in a study of CD8+ T cells in alopecia areata. About the research overall: The authors grafted skin from roughly 6-12-month-old C3H/HeJ donors with spontaneous alopecia onto roughly 6-10-week-old female C3H/HeJ mice.

V lost 3 bases and J lost 1; bases outside the gene matches: 10. Germline V gene data show CDR1 as FNHDT and CDR2 as SITEND (reference sequence). CDR3 length: 18 amino acids. RNA was isolated and reverse transcribed to cDNA, the sequencing template. Data came from immunoSEQ multiplex PCR; TCRdb stores just in-frame clones and leaves some out. The specimen has about 120,000 clones, none found just once. Study results and caveats: Across lesional scalp, and particularly alopecia totalis/universalis, clonality surpassed that of normal scalp.

The V call is TRBV19, the J call TRBJ2-2; the match to TRBD1 covers 9 bases. The sample comprised lesional skin. The TCR sequence derives from a C3H/HeJ mouse with alopecia areata. This strain has MHC haplotype H2-k. The CDR3: CASSKAPRQGGNTGQLYF. Partial CDR3 DNA: TGTGCCAGCAGTAAAGCCCCTCGACAGGGGGGAAACACCGGG.